This TCR beta chain was identified in a study of blood T cell repertoires in COVID-19. Study in general: Sample material is recorded as cDNA or gDNA derived from T cells, B-cell-depleted T cells, or PBMCs.

CDR3 size: 15 residues. Germline V CDR1 and CDR2: SGDLS, YYNGEE. V gave up 0 bases and J gave up 5 bases; unmatched junction bases: 7. Methods used by the authors: Scientists estimated how many nucleated cells there were by amplifying reference gene primers. Sequencing was performed with immunoSEQ multiplex PCR; in TCRdb, only in-frame clones are kept and a portion is missing. That table supplies the V and J calls and clone size; D and trimming were determined from the DNA. The sample carries 200,000 to 300,000 clones, around 89% recorded once. V gene TRBV9 combines with J gene TRBJ1-1; TRBD1 matches at 7 bases. The sample comprised PBMCs or T cells enriched from blood (not recorded which). The TCR originated in a woman aged 40-49 years with acute COVID-19. The CDR3 DNA is TGTGCCAGCAGCGTAGCTCTGGACAGGAGGACTGAAGCTTTCTTT. Protein sequence: CASSVALDRRTEAFF.